The present TCR beta chain was sequenced within a study of OX40 agonist ivuxolimab in advanced cancers. Across the whole study: While on treatment, patients had intravenous ivuxolimab at 0.01 to 10 mg/kg every 2 weeks. With a range of roughly 20 to 80, age averaged approximately 60 years, and around 83% were male. Overall study results and limits: Both CD4+ and CD8+ T cell populations in blood had undergone clonal expansion by week 6 at 0.1 to 3.0 mg/kg.

Losses at the gene ends were 5 bases for V and 2 bases for J; bases not matched to a gene: 6. The CDR3 length is 17 residues. The germline gives CDR1 SGHAT, CDR2 FQNNGV. Assay: immunoSEQ multiplex PCR; the TCRdb copy retains only in-frame clones and omits some. The data show around 26,000 clones, around nine tenths seen once. Points on this clone: The antigen remains undetermined.

The chain employs TRBV11-2 and TRBJ2-3; TRBD2 matches at 14 bases. This receptor was taken from an adult with an advanced solid tumor such as melanoma, head and neck, liver or kidney cancer. This specimen was CD4+ or CD8+ T cells sorted from blood, taken in a trial of the OX40 agonist ivuxolimab. The CDR3 bases are TGTGCCAGCAGCGCCGGACTAGCGGGGGGCCACACAGATACGCAGTATTTT. Protein product: CASSAGLAGGHTDTQYF.